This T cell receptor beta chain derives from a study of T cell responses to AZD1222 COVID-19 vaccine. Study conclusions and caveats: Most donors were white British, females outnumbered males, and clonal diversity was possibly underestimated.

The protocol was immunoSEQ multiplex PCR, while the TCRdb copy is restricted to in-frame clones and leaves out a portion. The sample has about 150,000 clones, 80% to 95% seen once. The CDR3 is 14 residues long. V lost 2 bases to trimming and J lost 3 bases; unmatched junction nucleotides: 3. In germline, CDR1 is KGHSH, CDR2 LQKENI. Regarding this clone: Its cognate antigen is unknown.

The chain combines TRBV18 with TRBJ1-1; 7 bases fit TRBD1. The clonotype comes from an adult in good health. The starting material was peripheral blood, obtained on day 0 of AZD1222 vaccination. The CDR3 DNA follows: TGTGCCAGCTCACCATCGGGACAGCACACTGAAGCTTTCTTT. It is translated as CASSPSGQHTEAFF.